Presented here are 23 T cell receptor beta chains from one specimen sequenced in a study of T cells in Graves' hyperthyroidism and ophthalmopathy. What was amplified from RNA transcripts were TCR beta CDR3 regions. First-round RT-PCR of the TCR CDR3 relied on the HTBI primer set. MiXCR was run by TCRdb on the multiplex PCR reads, yielding one entry per CDR3 protein. The profile shows approximately 420,000 distinct CDR3 sequences, 12% to 15% of them singletons. Sequencing was carried out using blood. The receptors originated from a woman under 30 with Graves' hyperthyroidism.

This clonotype was observed many times. The V call is TRBV12-3 or TRBV12-4, the J call TRBJ2-5; 7 nucleotides line up with TRBD1. V was pared by 2 bases and J by 5 bases, with 11 bases of the junction left unmatched. The CDR3 sequence is 16 residues long. CDR3 sequence: CASSLRLGDRKETQYF. CDR3 coding DNA: TGTGCCAGCAGTTTACGATTGGGGGACAGAAAGGAGACCCAGTACTTC.

This clonotype was seen a handful of times. The junction departs from germline at one end; a sequencing error may be responsible. V and J are TRBV7-2 and TRBJ1-2; tentative D call: TRBD1 (5 bases). This CDR3 is built from 14 residues. CDR1 is SGHTA, CDR2 FQGNSA, per germline. CDR3 DNA: TGTGCCAGCAGCCTAGCCGGGGGGAGGAATGGCTACACCTTC. This encodes CASSLAGGRNGYTF. Filled out from reference TRBV7-2 and TRBJ1-2, the complete variable domain reads GAGVSQSPSNKVTEKGKDVELRCDPISGHTALYWYRQSLGQGLEFLIYFQGNSAPDKSGLPSDRFSAERTGGSVSTLTIQRTQQEDSAVYLCASSLAGGRNGYTFGSGTRLTVV.

This clonotype has a count of ten or more. The CDR3 is CASWASGTDTQYF. CDR3 bases: TGTGCCAGCTGGGCTAGCGGCACAGATACGCAGTATTTT. This chain uses TRBV2 with TRBJ2-3, with D perhaps TRBD2 (6 bases). Germline V gene sequence: CDR1 SNHLY, CDR2 FYNNEI. Trimming removed 8 bases from V and 1 base from J, with 10 bases in between. The CDR3 runs to 13 residues.

This clonotype was counted ten times or more. The chain joins TRBV27 to TRBJ1-5, with no clear D. Germline values: CDR1 MNHEY, CDR2 SMNVEV (reference sequence). This CDR3 region has 15 residues. V lost 2 bases and J lost 11, with 19 bases in between. CDR3 bases: TGTGCCAGCAGTTTAGTTGGGCAAGCTTTTTGGGCCCAGCATTTT. Amino acids: CASSLVGQAFWAQHF.

The V and J genes are TRBV20-1 and TRBJ1-2, with TRBD1 identical over 10 bases. The CDR3 is made up of 14 amino acids. Germline lookup yields CDR1 DFQATT and CDR2 SNEGSKA (reference sequence). V dropped 6 bases and J dropped 6; count of bases not matched to a gene: 10. The CDR3, as DNA: TGCAGTGCGCTCCTGGACAGGGGGTTCGATGGCTACACCTTC. It specifies CSALLDRGFDGYTF.

There are many counts of this clonotype. The genes are TRBV29-1 and TRBJ2-2; no reliable D call. Germline V gene data show CDR1 as SQVTM and CDR2 as ANQGSEA. The CDR3 runs 13 residues. Trimming took 4 bases from V and 5 from J, leaving 11 bases between them. The CDR3 protein is CSVAFVGTGELFF. The CDR3 DNA reads TGCAGCGTTGCATTTGTGGGGACCGGGGAGCTGTTTTTT.

At least ten counts were recorded for this clonotype. This chain joins TRBV28 and TRBJ2-7, with TRBD1 as a possible D gene (6 bases). The CDR3 spans 17 residues. V dropped 4 bases and J dropped 0 bases, with 19 bases sitting between them. CDR1 is MDHEN and CDR2 is SYDVKM in the germline V gene. The CDR3 reads CASSSPRGQLTSYEQYF. The CDR3 DNA reads TGTGCCAGCAGTTCCCCTCGTGGACAGCTAACCTCCTACGAGCAGTACTTC.

This clonotype has a count of ten or more. CDR3 region: CSVQGLDGGYTF. Here the CDR3 DNA reads TGCAGCGTGCAGGGGCTGGACGGGGGCTACACCTTC. This chain uses TRBV29-1 with TRBJ1-2, with a tentative D call TRBD1 (6 bases). Germline V gene data show CDR1 as SQVTM and CDR2 as ANQGSEA. The CDR3 has 12 residues. V was trimmed by 6 bases and J by 8 bases, leaving 16 bases between them.

The sample holds a few counts of this clonotype. V is TRBV27 and J is TRBJ2-1; D is ambiguous. This CDR3 spans 14 amino acids. In germline, CDR1 is MNHEY, CDR2 SMNVEV (reference sequence). Trimming left V 5 bases short and J 0 bases short, with 8 bases between. The CDR3 DNA sequence: TGTGCCAGCAGTACGCCGAGCTCCTACAATGAGCAGTTCTTC. Residues: CASSTPSSYNEQFF.

This sequence joins TRBV5-1 and TRBJ2-7, with D perhaps matching TRBD1 (6 bases). Germline V gene lookup returns CDR1 SGHRS and CDR2 YFSETQ. The CDR3 extends over 14 amino acids. Trimming took off 1 base at V and 4 bases at J, with 12 bases between the two ends. CDR3 DNA: TGCGCCAGCAGCTTGTCTGGGACACAATACGAGCAGTACTTC. Its translation is CASSLSGTQYEQYF.

This clonotype occurred a few times. With a much larger clone just one base away, this may be a read error. The chain uses TRBV28 and TRBJ2-1; D tentatively reads TRBD1 or TRBD2 (5 bases each). The CDR3 totals 15 residues. V gave up 3 bases and J gave up 8 bases, with 17 bases separating them. Germline CDR1 MDHEN, CDR2 SYDVKM. Here the CDR3 reads CASSFPRPRGDEQFF. DNA for the CDR3: TGTGCCAGCAGTTTCCCTCGTCCGAGGGGCGATGAGCAGTTCTTC. Filled out from reference TRBV28 and TRBJ2-1, the complete variable domain reads DVKVTQSSRYLVKRTGEKVFLECVQDMDHENMFWYRQDPGLGLRLIYFSYDVKMKEKGDIPEGYSVSREKKERFSLILESASTNQTSMYLCASSFPRPRGDEQFFGPGTRLTVL.

This clonotype turned up a few times. A much larger clone is a single base away; this may be a read error. This chain links TRBV6-2 or TRBV6-3 with TRBJ2-2; D is uncertain. Germline-derived CDR1 and CDR2 are MNHEY and SVGEGT. Trimming took 3 bases from V and 4 from J, leaving 3 bases between them. This CDR3 has 12 amino acids. The CDR3 spells CASSYGTGELFF. The CDR3 DNA is TGTGCCAGCAGTTATGGCACCGGGGAGCTGTTTTTT.

This clonotype was recorded at least ten times. The chain couples TRBV24-1 to TRBJ2-5, with D possibly called TRBD1 or TRBD2 (6 bases each). With 6 bases removed from V and 5 bases from J, the gap between germline ends came to 12 bases. This CDR3 has 13 residues. Germline values: CDR1 KGHDR, CDR2 SFDVKD. The CDR3: CATSSGATETQYF. The DNA of the CDR3 is TGTGCCACCAGTTCGGGGGCTACGGAGACCCAGTACTTC.

The CDR3 DNA follows: TGTGCCAGTAGTACTAACACCGGCCTTGGGGCTTTCTTT. Its translation: CASSTNTGLGAFF. The V call is TRBV19, the J call TRBJ1-1; D is uncertain. V lost 4 bases to trimming and J lost 11 bases, with 17 bases between them. This CDR3 region has 13 residues. The germline V gene encodes CDR1 LNHDA and CDR2 SQIVND (reference sequence).

V usage is TRBV9 and J usage is TRBJ1-3; no clear D. This CDR3 region has 16 residues. V was cut by 4 bases and J by 0 bases, with 14 bases left in between. In germline, CDR1 is SGDLS, CDR2 YYNGEE. CDR3 loop: CASSKTIQTSGNTIYF. The DNA of the CDR3 is TGTGCCAGCAGCAAAACTATACAGACCTCTGGAAACACCATATATTTT.

This clonotype appeared a few times. The rearrangement uses TRBV30 and TRBJ1-3, with D possibly TRBD1 on 6 matching bases. V was shortened by 4 bases and J by 4 bases, with 11 bases between the two germline ends. The CDR3 sequence is 13 residues long. CDR1 is GTSNPN, CDR2 SVGIG, per germline (reference sequence). CDR3 sequence (DNA): TGTGCCTGGAACCAGGGGCTCGGAAACACCATATATTTT. Residues: CAWNQGLGNTIYF. Full variable domain (remainder filled in from reference TRBV30 and TRBJ1-3): SQTIHQWPATLVQPVGSPLSLECTVEGTSNPNLYWYRQAAGRGLQLLFYSVGIGQISSEVPQNLSASRPQDRQFILSSKKLLLSDSGFYLCAWNQGLGNTIYFGEGSWLTVV.

Ten or more counts support this clonotype. The chain links TRBV3-1 to TRBJ2-2; D gene ambiguous. V was pared by 4 bases and J by 6 bases, with 9 bases between. This CDR3 is 13 amino acids long. Per the germline V gene, CDR1 is LGHDT and CDR2 is YNNKEL (reference sequence). CDR3 amino acids: CASSPVLAGELFF. The DNA for the CDR3 is TGTGCCAGCAGCCCCGTGCTAGCCGGGGAGCTGTTTTTT.

This clonotype has at least ten counts. The chain joins TRBV7-2 to TRBJ1-1; 7 bases are shared with TRBD1. CDR1 is SGHTA, CDR2 FQGNSA, per germline. The CDR3 loop spans 15 amino acids. The V gene end was trimmed by 5 bases and the J gene end by 4 bases; junction bases not matched to a gene: 10. CDR3 in DNA: TGTGCCAGCAGCACCCCGGGAGGGGGCGTCACTGAAGCTTTCTTT. It translates to CASSTPGGGVTEAFF. The variable domain in full, completed from reference TRBV7-2 and TRBJ1-1, reads GAGVSQSPSNKVTEKGKDVELRCDPISGHTALYWYRQSLGQGLEFLIYFQGNSAPDKSGLPSDRFSAERTGGSVSTLTIQRTQQEDSAVYLCASSTPGGGVTEAFFGQGTRLTVV.

The genes are TRBV27 and TRBJ1-1, with 12 bases that match TRBD1. With V trimmed by 2 bases and J by 3 bases, 10 bases remained unmatched. This CDR3 has 18 residues. Per the germline V gene, CDR1 is MNHEY and CDR2 is SMNVEV (reference sequence). The DNA of the CDR3 is TGTGCCAGCAGTTTAATCTCGGGGACAGGGGGCAAAGACACTGAAGCTTTCTTT. It yields the protein CASSLISGTGGKDTEAFF.

This clonotype was found many times. This rearrangement joins TRBV5-8 to TRBJ2-1; 9 nucleotides agree with TRBD2. Germline loops: CDR1 SGHTS, CDR2 YDEGEE. V lost 0 bases and J lost 0; bases outside the gene matches: 1. The CDR3 is 16 residues long. DNA of the CDR3: TGTGCCAGCAGCTTGGGACTAGCGGACTCCTACAATGAGCAGTTCTTC. It translates to CASSLGLADSYNEQFF.

In this sample, this clonotype turned up many times. The chain is built from TRBV29-1 and TRBJ2-1; the D gene is possibly TRBD1 (6 bases). Trimming pared 6 bases from V and 2 bases from J, leaving 20 bases between. Germline lookup yields CDR1 SQVTM and CDR2 ANQGSEA. The CDR3 extends over 16 amino acids. Here the CDR3 reads CSVPRGRGDAYNEQFF. The CDR3 nucleotides are TGCAGCGTCCCACGGGGCAGGGGCGATGCCTACAATGAGCAGTTCTTC.

The rearrangement joins TRBV5-1 to TRBJ2-3; 9 nucleotides match TRBD2. CDR1 is SGHRS and CDR2 is YFSETQ in the germline V gene. This CDR3 is 18 amino acids long. V was pared by 4 bases and J by 8 bases, with 20 bases of the junction left unmatched. CDR3 nucleotide sequence: TGCGCCAGCAGCCTTAGTCCCGGACTAGCGTCTAAAGGTGGTACGCAGTATTTT. Its translation is CASSLSPGLASKGGTQYF.

The chain recombines TRBV30 with TRBJ2-3; 7 nucleotides agree with TRBD2. The CDR3 is 15 amino acids. Per germline, CDR1 GTSNPN and CDR2 SVGIG (reference sequence). V shed 2 bases and J 1 base; nucleotides not matched to a gene: 6. CDR3 bases: TGTGCCTGGAGTACGGAGGGACTACGCACAGATACGCAGTATTTT. It is translated as CAWSTEGLRTDTQYF.